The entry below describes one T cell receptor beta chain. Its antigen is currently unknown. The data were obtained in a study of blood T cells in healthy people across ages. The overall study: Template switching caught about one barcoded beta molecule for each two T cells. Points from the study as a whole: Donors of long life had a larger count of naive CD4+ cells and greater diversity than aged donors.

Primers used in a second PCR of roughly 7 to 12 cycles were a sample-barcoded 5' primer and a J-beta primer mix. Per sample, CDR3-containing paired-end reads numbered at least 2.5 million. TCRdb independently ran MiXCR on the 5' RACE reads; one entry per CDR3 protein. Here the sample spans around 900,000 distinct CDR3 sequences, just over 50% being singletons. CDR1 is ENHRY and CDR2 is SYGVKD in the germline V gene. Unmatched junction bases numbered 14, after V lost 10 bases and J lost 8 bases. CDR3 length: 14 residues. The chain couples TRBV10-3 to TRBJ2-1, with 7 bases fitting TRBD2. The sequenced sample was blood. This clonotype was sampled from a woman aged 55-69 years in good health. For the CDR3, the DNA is TGTGCCACGGAGGCTAGCGGTCGTCACGATGAGCAGTTCTTC. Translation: CATEASGRHDEQFF.